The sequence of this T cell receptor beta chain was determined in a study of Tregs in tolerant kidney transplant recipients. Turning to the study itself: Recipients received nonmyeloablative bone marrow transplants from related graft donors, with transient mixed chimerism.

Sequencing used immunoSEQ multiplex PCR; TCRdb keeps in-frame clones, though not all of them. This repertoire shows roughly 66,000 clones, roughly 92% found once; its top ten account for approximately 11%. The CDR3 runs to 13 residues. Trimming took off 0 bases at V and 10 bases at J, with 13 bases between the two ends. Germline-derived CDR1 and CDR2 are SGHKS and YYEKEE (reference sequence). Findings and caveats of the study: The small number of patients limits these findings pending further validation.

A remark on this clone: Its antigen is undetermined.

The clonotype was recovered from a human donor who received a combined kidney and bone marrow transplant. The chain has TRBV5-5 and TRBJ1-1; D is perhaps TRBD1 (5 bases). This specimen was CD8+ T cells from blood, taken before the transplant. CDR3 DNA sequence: TGTGCCAGCAGCTTGGAGTGGGGCGCAGGAGCTTTCTTT. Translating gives CASSLEWGAGAFF.